This TCR beta chain was sequenced for a study of blood T cells in healthy people across ages. Germline values: CDR1 MDHEN, CDR2 SYDVKM. V lost 5 bases to trimming and J lost 1 base; unmatched junction nucleotides: 7. The CDR3 runs to 16 residues. General observations from the study: Diversity was higher, and naive CD4+ cells more numerous, in long-lived donors than in aged donors.

Of note for this clonotype: Its specificity is unknown.

It was with a sample-barcoded 5' primer and a J-beta primer mix that a second PCR of about 6 to 12 cycles was run. TCRdb ran MiXCR on the 5' RACE reads and lists one entry per CDR3 protein. The sample lists about 780,000 distinct CDR3 sequences; more than 35% were seen once. The chain joins TRBV28 to TRBJ2-3, with 9 positions matching TRBD1. Sequenced sample: blood. The TCR comes from an elderly man in good health. The DNA for the CDR3 is TGTGCCAGCAGTAAACAGGGGGCCTTCGGCACAGATACGCAGTATTTT. It codes for CASSKQGAFGTDTQYF.